The entry that follows covers one T cell receptor (beta chain) sequence. Its specificity is unknown. Attachment of unique molecular identifiers to individual cDNA molecules was performed in the library. TCRdb redid the calling of the RACE reads with MiXCR, one entry per CDR3 protein. The profile covers 74,000 or so distinct CDR3 sequences, with 12% appearing a single time and about 3.5% taken by the ten largest. The sample comes from a study of human T cells and chemical hapten exposure. V lost 0 bases to trimming and J lost 1 base, with 3 bases between them. The CDR3 covers 13 residues. Germline CDR1 SGHRS, CDR2 YFSETQ. Findings and caveats of the study: Against controls, expanded TCRs gave rise to significantly more large CDR3 similarity clusters. Having alopecia, the donors may differ immunologically from healthy people.

Time point specified: patch test 1, 2 weeks after DPC sensitization. Treatment noted: therapeutic diphenylcyclopropenone sensitization with weekly scalp DPC. This specimen was whole blood, taken in connection with sensitization to the hapten diphenylcyclopropenone (DPC). The rearrangement joins TRBV5-1 to TRBJ2-3, with D unclear. This receptor was obtained from a woman in her sixties with alopecia areata. Some clones in this sample may be carry-over from other donors' samples. The CDR3 loop is CASSLGGTDTQYF. CDR3 in DNA: TGCGCCAGCAGCTTGGGGGGCACAGATACGCAGTATTTT.